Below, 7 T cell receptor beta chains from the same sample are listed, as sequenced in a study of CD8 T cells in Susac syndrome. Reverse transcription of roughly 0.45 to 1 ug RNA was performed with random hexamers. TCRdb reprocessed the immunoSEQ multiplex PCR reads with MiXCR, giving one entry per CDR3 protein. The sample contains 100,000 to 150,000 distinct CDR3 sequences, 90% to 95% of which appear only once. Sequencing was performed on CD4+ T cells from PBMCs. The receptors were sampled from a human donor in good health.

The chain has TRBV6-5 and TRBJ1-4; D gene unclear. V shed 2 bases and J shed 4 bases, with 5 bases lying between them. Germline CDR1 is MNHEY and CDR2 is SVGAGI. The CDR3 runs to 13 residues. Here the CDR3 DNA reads TGTGCCAGCAGTTACGGTCGTAATGAAAAACTGTTTTTT. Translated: CASSYGRNEKLFF.

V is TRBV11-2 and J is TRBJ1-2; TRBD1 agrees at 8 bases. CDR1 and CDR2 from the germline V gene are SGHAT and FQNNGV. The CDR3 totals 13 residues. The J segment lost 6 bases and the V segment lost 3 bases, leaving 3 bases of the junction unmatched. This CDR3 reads CASSLDRVDGYTF. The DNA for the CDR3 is TGTGCCAGCAGCTTGGACAGGGTAGATGGCTACACCTTC.

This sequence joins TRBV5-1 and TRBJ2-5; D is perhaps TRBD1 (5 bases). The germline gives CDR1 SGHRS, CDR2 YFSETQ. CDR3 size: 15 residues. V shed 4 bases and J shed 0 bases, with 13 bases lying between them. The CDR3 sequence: CASSPIQGNQETQYF. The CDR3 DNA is TGCGCCAGCAGCCCAATCCAGGGTAACCAAGAGACCCAGTACTTC.

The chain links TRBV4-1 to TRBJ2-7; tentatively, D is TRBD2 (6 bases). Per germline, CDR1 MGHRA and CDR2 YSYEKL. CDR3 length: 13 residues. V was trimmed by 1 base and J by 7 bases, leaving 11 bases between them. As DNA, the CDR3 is TGCGCCAGCAGCCAAGGTAAGGGAGGAGAGCAGTACTTC. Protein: CASSQGKGGEQYF.

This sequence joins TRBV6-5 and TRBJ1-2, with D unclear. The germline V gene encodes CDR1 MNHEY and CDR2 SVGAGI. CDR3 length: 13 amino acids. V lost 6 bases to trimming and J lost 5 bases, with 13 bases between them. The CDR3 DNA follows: TGTGCCAGCAGAGCCCCTTCGACATATGGCTACACCTTC. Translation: CASRAPSTYGYTF.

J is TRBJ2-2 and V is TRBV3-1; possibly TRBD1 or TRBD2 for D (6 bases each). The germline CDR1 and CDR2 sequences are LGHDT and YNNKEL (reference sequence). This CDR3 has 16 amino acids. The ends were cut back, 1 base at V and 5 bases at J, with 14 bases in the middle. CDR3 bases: TGTGCCAGCAGCCAAGGGGAGGTAGGACAGACCGGGGAGCTGTTTTTT. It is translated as CASSQGEVGQTGELFF.

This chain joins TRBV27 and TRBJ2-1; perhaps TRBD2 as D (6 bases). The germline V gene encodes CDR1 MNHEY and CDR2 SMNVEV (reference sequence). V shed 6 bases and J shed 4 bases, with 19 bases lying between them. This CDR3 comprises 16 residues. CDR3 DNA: TGTGCCAGCAGCTTACTCGTGAGGGCGGGATACAATGAGCAGTTCTTC. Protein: CASSLLVRAGYNEQFF.